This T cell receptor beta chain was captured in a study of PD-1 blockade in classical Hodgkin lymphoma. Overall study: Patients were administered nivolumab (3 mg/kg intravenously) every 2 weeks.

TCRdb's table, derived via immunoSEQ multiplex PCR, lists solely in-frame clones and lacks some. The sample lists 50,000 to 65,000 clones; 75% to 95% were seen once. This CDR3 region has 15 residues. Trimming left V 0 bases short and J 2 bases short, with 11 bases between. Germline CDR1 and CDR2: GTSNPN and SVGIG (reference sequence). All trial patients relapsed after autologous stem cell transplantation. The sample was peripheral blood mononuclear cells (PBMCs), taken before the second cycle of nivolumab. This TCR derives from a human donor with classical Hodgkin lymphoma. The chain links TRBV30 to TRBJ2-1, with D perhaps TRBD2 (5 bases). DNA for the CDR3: TGTGCCTGGAGTGTAAACCTAGCCGCCTACAATGAGCAGTTCTTC. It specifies CAWSVNLAAYNEQFF.